Following are 10 T cell receptor beta chains from one sample sequenced in a study of T cells in Graves' hyperthyroidism and ophthalmopathy. Regions amplified from RNA transcripts were the TCR beta CDR3 regions. Carried out on the TCR CDR3, a first-round RT-PCR used the HTBI primer set. TCRdb passed the multiplex PCR reads through MiXCR, listing each CDR3 protein once. The data hold approximately 870,000 distinct CDR3 sequences, with roughly 40% observed a single time. Sequencing used blood. Every receptor here comes from a young man with Graves' hyperthyroidism.

This clonotype came up many times. The chain carries TRBV10-3 and TRBJ2-7; no clear D gene. CDR3 length: 13 residues. V was cut by 2 bases and J by 7 bases, with 12 bases left in between. Germline V gene data show CDR1 as ENHRY and CDR2 as SYGVKD. The CDR3 DNA sequence: TGTGCCATCAGTGAGGATCTTCTAAAAGAGCAGTACTTC. It yields the protein CAISEDLLKEQYF.

On this clonotype: A junction end diverges from the germline sequence, so it may reflect a read error. The chain couples TRBV10-3 to TRBJ2-7; tentative D call: TRBD2 (5 bases). Germline assignment: CDR1 ENHRY and CDR2 SYGVKD. The CDR3 covers 17 residues. The CDR3 region is CASSSPVEGIYSYEQYF. The CDR3, as DNA: TGTGCCAGCAGTTCCCCCGTCGAGGGAATTTACTCCTACGAGCAGTACTTC.

This clonotype was observed at least ten times. J is TRBJ1-1 and V is TRBV9; 7 nucleotides agree with TRBD1. After removal of 3 bases from V and 1 base from J, the junction contained 3 bases not matched to a gene. Germline V gene sequence: CDR1 SGDLS, CDR2 YYNGEE. This CDR3 spans 14 amino acids. CDR3 in DNA: TGTGCCAGCAGCGGCCAGGGGGAGAACACTGAAGCTTTCTTT. Amino acid sequence: CASSGQGENTEAFF.

V is TRBV24-1 and J is TRBJ2-5; 7 bases agree with TRBD1. This CDR3 contains 14 residues. The germline gives CDR1 KGHDR, CDR2 SFDVKD. Trimming at V came to 12 bases and at J to 5 bases, leaving 14 bases not matched to a gene. CDR3 DNA: TGTGCCTCCGAGGACAGGATGACCGGGGAGACCCAGTACTTC. Its translation: CASEDRMTGETQYF.

CDR3 loop: CATSAGQETPNYGYTF. For the CDR3, the DNA is TGTGCCACCAGTGCGGGCCAGGAGACCCCTAACTATGGCTACACCTTC. The V gene is TRBV24-1, the J gene TRBJ1-2, with no clear D. Germline assignment: CDR1 KGHDR and CDR2 SFDVKD. V was trimmed by 5 bases and J by 0 bases, leaving 15 bases between them. This CDR3 region has 16 residues.

This clonotype showed up many times. CDR3 nucleotide sequence: TGTGCCAGCAGCGTGGGACAGTCTGAAAAACTGTTTTTT. Protein sequence: CASSVGQSEKLFF. V usage is TRBV9 and J usage is TRBJ1-4; TRBD1 agrees at 7 bases. Germline loops: CDR1 SGDLS, CDR2 YYNGEE. This CDR3 region has 13 residues. The V and J ends lost 2 bases and 7 bases, in that order; junction bases with no gene match: 2.

This clonotype was recorded a few times. The gene calls are TRBV20-1 and TRBJ2-7, with TRBD2 identical over 8 bases. V lost 1 base to trimming and J lost 4 bases; unmatched junction nucleotides: 3. Germline V lookup: CDR1 DFQATT, CDR2 SNEGSKA (reference sequence). The CDR3 loop spans 13 amino acids. The CDR3: CSARGREEYEQYF. The DNA for the CDR3 is TGCAGTGCTAGAGGGCGGGAGGAGTACGAGCAGTACTTC.

Concerning this clonotype itself: Compared with germline, one end of the junction differs, possibly owing to a read error. The rearrangement uses TRBV7-8 and TRBJ2-7, with 10 bases fitting TRBD1. Germline CDR1 and CDR2: SGHVS and FQNEAQ. CDR3 length equals 15 residues. The CDR3 DNA reads TGCGCCAGCAGCTTTGACCCGGGACAGGGGACCGAGCAGTACTTC. It specifies CASSFDPGQGTEQYF.

In the case of this clonotype: This sequence may be a read error, since a much larger clone differs from it by one base. The J gene is TRBJ2-5, the V gene TRBV7-9; D remains ambiguous. This CDR3 comprises 12 residues. CDR1 and CDR2 (germline): SEHNR, FQNEAQ (reference sequence). The chain's CDR3 is CAGSTNHGTQYF. DNA of the CDR3: TGTGCCGGCAGCACCAATCATGGGACCCAGTACTTC.

This chain uses TRBV7-3 with TRBJ2-7; D might be TRBD2 (6 bases). Trimming removed 5 bases at V and 0 bases at J, with 14 bases between. This CDR3 spans 15 amino acids. Per germline, CDR1 SGHTA and CDR2 FQGTGA. The CDR3 bases are TGTGCCAGCAGCCAAGGGGACTTCAGCTCCTACGAGCAGTACTTC. This sequence encodes CASSQGDFSSYEQYF.